These T cell receptor beta chains were read from a single sample in a study of cytomegalovirus exposure and HLA in healthy donors. Repertoires were generated with immunoSEQ multiplex PCR, while TCRdb's copy carries only in-frame clones and drops some. The table lists 200,000 or so clones, 83% of them singletons. Sequenced: PBMCs. The source is a woman aged 18-29 years in good health and CMV-seronegative. Each CDR3 is given with its conserved first and last residue. The order of the fields is V gene, CDR3 length, D gene, J gene, clone size, CDR3 protein, CDR3 DNA. A D gene is named only where the DNA matches it firmly. Some rows mark clone size as missing; the rest say once, few, many or name a class of expanded clone.

V: TRBV6-1
length: 13
D: TRBD1
J: TRBJ1-1
size: -
CDR3: CASSATGGSVAFF
DNA: TGTGCCAGCAGTGCGACAGGGGGCTCGGTGGCTTTCTTT

V: TRBV30
length: 13
D: -
J: TRBJ2-7
size: -
CDR3: CAVAPGWGDEQYF
DNA: TGTGCCGTGGCGCCGGGTTGGGGCGACGAGCAGTACTTC

V: TRBV4-1
length: 16
D: TRBD1
J: TRBJ1-6
size: -
CDR3: CASSQETGVLGTPLHF
DNA: TGCGCCAGCAGCCAAGAAACAGGGGTTTTAGGGACACCCCTCCACTTT

V: TRBV5-4
length: 13
D: TRBD2
J: TRBJ2-7
size: -
CDR3: CASSRGGVYEQYF
DNA: TGTGCCAGCAGCAGGGGAGGGGTCTACGAGCAGTACTTC

V: TRBV4-2
length: 15
D: -
J: TRBJ2-1
size: -
CDR3: CASSTEDSSSNEQFF
DNA: TGTGCCAGCAGCACCGAGGACTCCAGCTCCAATGAGCAGTTCTTC

V: TRBV30
length: 13
D: -
J: TRBJ2-7
size: -
CDR3: CAWSVGGIDEQYF
DNA: TGTGCCTGGAGTGTAGGGGGGATCGACGAGCAGTACTTC

V: TRBV2
length: 15
D: TRBD1
J: TRBJ1-1
size: -
CDR3: CASSGEGTGDTEAFF
DNA: TGTGCCAGCAGTGGTGAAGGGACAGGGGACACTGAAGCTTTCTTT

V: TRBV27
length: 15
D: TRBD1
J: TRBJ2-3
size: -
CDR3: CASSYRGRGTDTQYF
DNA: TGTGCCAGCAGTTACAGGGGGCGGGGCACAGATACGCAGTATTTT

V: TRBV5-4
length: 13
D: -
J: TRBJ1-1
size: once
CDR3: CASSRRGREEAFF
DNA: TGTGCCAGCAGCAGGAGGGGCAGGGAAGAAGCTTTCTTT

V: TRBV29-1
length: 19
D: TRBD1
J: TRBJ2-1
size: -
CDR3: CSVEGSPETGSSSYNEQFF
DNA: TGCAGCGTTGAAGGGTCCCCAGAGACAGGGTCAAGCTCCTACAATGAGCAGTTCTTC

V: TRBV20-1
length: 11
D: TRBD2
J: TRBJ2-5
size: -
CDR3: CGGEVQETQYF
DNA: TGCGGGGGGGAGGTCCAAGAGACCCAGTACTTC

V: TRBV30
length: 12
D: -
J: TRBJ2-3
size: once
CDR3: CAWSAIGDTQYF
DNA: TGTGCCTGGAGTGCCATAGGAGATACGCAGTATTTT

V: TRBV5-1
length: 13
D: -
J: TRBJ2-2
size: -
CDR3: CASSPQTTGELFF
DNA: TGCGCCAGCAGTCCACAGACCACCGGGGAGCTGTTTTTT

V: TRBV28
length: 16
D: TRBD1
J: TRBJ1-2
size: -
CDR3: CASLSQGVRGTYGYTF
DNA: TGTGCCAGCCTTTCCCAGGGGGTGAGGGGAACTTATGGCTACACCTTC

V: TRBV5-1
length: 16
D: -
J: TRBJ2-3
size: -
CDR3: CASAREDLYSTDTQYF
DNA: TGCGCCAGCGCTAGGGAAGACCTCTATAGCACAGATACGCAGTATTTT

V: TRBV7-9
length: 11
D: -
J: TRBJ2-7
size: -
CDR3: CASSLVGEQYF
DNA: TGTGCCAGCTCACTGGTCGGCGAGCAGTACTTC

V: TRBV11-2
length: 9
D: -
J: TRBJ1-2
size: -
CDR3: CASSSPHTF
DNA: TGTGCCAGCAGCTCTCCCCACACCTTC

V: TRBV27
length: 16
D: -
J: TRBJ2-5
size: -
CDR3: CASSSLGVGLQETQYF
DNA: TGTGCCAGCAGTTCTCTGGGGGTTGGGCTCCAAGAGACCCAGTACTTC

V: TRBV14
length: 13
D: -
J: TRBJ1-1
size: -
CDR3: CASNQVHGGEAFF
DNA: TGTGCCAGTAACCAAGTCCATGGTGGTGAAGCTTTCTTT

V: TRBV10-2
length: 15
D: TRBD2
J: TRBJ2-5
size: -
CDR3: CASSENGRLWETQYF
DNA: TGCGCCAGCAGTGAAAACGGGAGGTTGTGGGAGACCCAGTACTTC

V: TRBV9
length: 16
D: -
J: TRBJ2-1
size: -
CDR3: CASSGKREGIYNEQFF
DNA: TGTGCCAGCAGCGGGAAACGTGAGGGGATTTACAATGAGCAGTTCTTC

V: TRBV27
length: 13
D: -
J: TRBJ1-2
size: -
CDR3: CASSLTGGPRYTF
DNA: TGTGCCAGCAGTTTAACCGGAGGACCGCGCTACACCTTC

V: TRBV2
length: 20
D: -
J: TRBJ1-3
size: -
CDR3: CASSEVGAGAGAYSGNTIYF
DNA: TGTGCCAGCAGTGAAGTAGGGGCGGGCGCAGGGGCTTACTCTGGAAACACCATATATTTT

V: TRBV2
length: 15
D: TRBD1
J: TRBJ2-7
size: -
CDR3: CASSKSTGGLYEQYF
DNA: TGTGCCAGCAGCAAATCGACAGGGGGTCTCTACGAGCAGTACTTC

V: TRBV5-1
length: 13
D: -
J: TRBJ1-6
size: -
CDR3: CASRRIQNSPLHF
DNA: TGCGCCAGCAGACGGATCCAGAATTCACCCCTCCACTTT

V: TRBV2
length: 14
D: -
J: TRBJ2-5
size: -
CDR3: CASSEWLAGETQYF
DNA: TGTGCCAGCAGTGAATGGCTAGCTGGTGAGACCCAGTACTTC

V: TRBV27
length: 15
D: -
J: TRBJ1-4
size: -
CDR3: CASSLLGATNEKLFF
DNA: TGTGCCAGCAGTTTATTGGGGGCAACTAATGAAAAACTGTTTTTT

V: TRBV27
length: 10
D: -
J: TRBJ1-5
size: -
CDR3: CASGPQPQHF
DNA: TGTGCCAGCGGACCTCAGCCCCAGCATTTT